A selection of T cell receptor beta chains follows, all from one sample in a study of patients and donors after allogeneic stem cell transplantation. TCRdb recomputed calls from the RT-PCR reads with MiXCR, one row per CDR3 protein. The sample contains roughly 960,000 distinct CDR3 sequences, more than 15% of which appear only once. The sample taken for sequencing was blood, either unsorted or a sorted T cell fraction (not recorded which). Every receptor here comes from a human donor who was either an allogeneic HSCT recipient or a stem cell or donor lymphocyte infusion donor (not recorded which). It is not recorded whose cells these are; they may come from a transplant donor. The CDR3 runs from the conserved cysteine through the conserved F or W. Fields, in order: clone size, J gene, D gene, V gene, CDR3 protein, CDR3 DNA. D genes are given only for firm matches. Rows may omit the clone size; those that give it use once, few, many or a size class.

size: many; J: TRBJ1-5; D: TRBD1; V: TRBV6-1; CDR3: CASRTRQGIDQPQHF; DNA: TGTGCCAGCAGAACCCGACAGGGTATCGATCAGCCCCAGCATTTT
size: -; J: TRBJ2-5; D: -; V: TRBV7-2; CDR3: CASSPKRSRETQYF; DNA: TGTGCCAGCAGCCCAAAACGTTCTCGGGAGACCCAGTACTTC
size: -; J: TRBJ2-3; D: TRBD1; V: TRBV5-1; CDR3: CASSLASGTGIGADTQYF; DNA: TGCGCCAGCAGCTTGGCCTCGGGGACAGGGATCGGCGCAGATACGCAGTATTTT
size: once; J: TRBJ2-3; D: TRBD2; V: TRBV20-1; CDR3: CSAPPSGGPDTQYF; DNA: TGCAGTGCTCCGCCCAGCGGGGGGCCAGATACGCAGTATTTT
size: -; J: TRBJ2-1; D: -; V: TRBV12-3/TRBV12-4; CDR3: CASSYTGLHNEQFF; DNA: TGTGCCAGCAGTTATACAGGGCTCCACAATGAGCAGTTCTTC
size: few; J: TRBJ1-2; D: -; V: TRBV5-1; CDR3: CASSHDRTIAGYTF; DNA: TGCGCCAGCAGCCACGACAGAACCATAGCTGGCTACACCTTC
size: -; J: TRBJ2-3; D: TRBD2; V: TRBV14; CDR3: CASSQAGLPADTQYF; DNA: TGTGCCAGCAGCCAAGCGGGACTACCCGCAGATACGCAGTATTTT
size: few; J: TRBJ2-3; D: -; V: TRBV2; CDR3: CASSGRIADTQYF; DNA: TGTGCCAGCAGTGGGAGAATCGCAGATACGCAGTATTTT
size: -; J: TRBJ2-7; D: -; V: TRBV20-1; CDR3: CSARDRYGTLPLDEQYF; DNA: TGCAGTGCTAGAGATCGATACGGGACTCTCCCCCTCGACGAGCAGTACTTC
size: -; J: TRBJ1-2; D: -; V: TRBV7-8; CDR3: CASSLVRLNGGYTF; DNA: TGTGCCAGCAGCTTAGTACGCCTTAACGGAGGCTACACCTTC
size: -; J: TRBJ2-1; D: TRBD2; V: TRBV7-2; CDR3: CASSLEGLAGGNNEQFF; DNA: TGTGCCAGCAGCTTAGAAGGGCTAGCGGGGGGAAACAATGAGCAGTTCTTC
size: -; J: TRBJ2-5; D: -; V: TRBV5-1; CDR3: CASSSTGPQETQYF; DNA: TGCGCCAGCAGCTCTACCGGGCCCCAAGAGACCCAGTACTTC
size: many; J: TRBJ2-5; D: TRBD1; V: TRBV12-3/TRBV12-4; CDR3: CASSPTGGRETQYF; DNA: TGTGCCAGCAGTCCGACAGGGGGCCGAGAGACCCAGTACTTC
size: -; J: TRBJ2-3; D: -; V: TRBV12-5; CDR3: CASGFGLTHTDTQYF; DNA: TGTGCTAGTGGTTTTGGCTTAACCCACACAGATACGCAGTATTTT
size: -; J: TRBJ1-1; D: TRBD1; V: TRBV20-1; CDR3: CSAPQDRAEAFF; DNA: TGCAGTGCTCCCCAGGACAGGGCTGAAGCTTTCTTT
size: -; J: TRBJ2-3; D: -; V: TRBV25-1; CDR3: CASSEAGDTQYF; DNA: TGTGCCAGCAGTGAGGCGGGGGATACGCAGTATTTT
size: few; J: TRBJ1-1; D: -; V: TRBV27; CDR3: CASSLFQGSTEAFF; DNA: TGTGCCAGCAGTTTATTCCAGGGGAGCACTGAAGCTTTCTTT
size: few; J: TRBJ2-7; D: -; V: TRBV4-1; CDR3: CASSQDAVSYEQYF; DNA: TGCGCCAGCAGCCAAGATGCTGTAAGCTACGAGCAGTACTTC
size: -; J: TRBJ1-5; D: TRBD1; V: TRBV6-5; CDR3: CASSFQPRGQPQHF; DNA: TGTGCCAGCAGTTTCCAACCCAGGGGGCAGCCCCAGCATTTT
size: -; J: TRBJ2-1; D: -; V: TRBV4-1; CDR3: CASSTRPLVSYNEQFF; DNA: TGCGCCAGCAGCACCCGACCCCTGGTGTCCTACAATGAGCAGTTCTTC